This passage covers 14 T cell receptor beta chains from one sample sequenced in a study of regulatory T cells in long-lasting Graves disease (dated by TCRdb to about 2021). Reading the label with the study, this specimen's time point is: newly diagnosed GD, antithyroid drugs for less than 3 months. For both TCR sequencing and RNA sequencing, RNA was extracted from PBMCs in TRIzol. The library relied on multiplex PCR. Sequencing used an Illumina HiSeq 4000. iRepertoire HTBI primers and Arm-PCR amplification of CDR3 regions were used to construct TCR beta libraries. TCRdb redid the processing of the public reads, applying fastp at Q25 and MiXCR, and retained in-frame beta chains. Rows are unified per CDR3 protein, each entry keeping the most common DNA and genes. The table for this sample lists about 620,000 distinct CDR3 sequences; 15% to 20% of them were counted only once. The ten largest make up approximately 20% of the sample.

These data are also associated with another study on T cells in Graves' hyperthyroidism and ophthalmopathy.

The starting material was peripheral blood mononuclear cells (PBMCs), obtained at new diagnosis, from a patient treated with antithyroid drugs. Source of these receptors: a woman aged 25 to 39 with Graves disease. Donor details come from another sample of the same person, matched by shared clones.

This clonotype was observed at least ten times. The chain employs TRBV12-5 and TRBJ2-2; either TRBD1 or TRBD2 may supply D (5 bases each). V lost 6 bases, J lost 7 bases, and 9 bases lay in between. Germline V gives CDR1 LGHNT, CDR2 FRNRAP. CDR3 length: 12 amino acids. The CDR3 nucleotides read TGTGCTAGTGGGGGGACCGTCGGGGAGCTGTTTTTT. As protein: CASGGTVGELFF. The full variable domain, completed using reference TRBV12-5 and TRBJ2-2, is DARVTQTPRHKVTEMGQEVTMRCQPILGHNTVFWYRQTMMQGLELLAYFRNRAPLDDSGMPKDRFSAEMPDATLATLKIQPSEPRDSAVYFCASGGTVGELFFGEGSRLTVL.

This clonotype came up many times. The chain's CDR3 is CATSDPTGKTLNEQFF. DNA of the CDR3: TGTGCCACCAGTGACCCGACGGGAAAAACCCTCAATGAGCAGTTCTTC. V usage is TRBV24-1 and J usage is TRBJ2-1; D may be TRBD2 (5 bases). The CDR3 sequence is 16 residues long. The V end was cut by 4 bases, the J end by 6 bases, with 18 bases between. Germline V gene lookup returns CDR1 KGHDR and CDR2 SFDVKD.

The CDR3 here is CASRDAGTSGYNEQFF. CDR3 in DNA: TGTGCCAGTAGGGACGCCGGGACTAGCGGGTACAATGAGCAGTTCTTC. V is TRBV19 and J is TRBJ2-1; 12 bases are shared with TRBD2. V shed 6 bases, J shed 4 bases, and the junction held 7 bases outside the gene matches. The germline CDR1 and CDR2 sequences are LNHDA and SQIVND (reference sequence). The CDR3 runs 16 residues.

The sample holds many counts of this clonotype. V usage is TRBV2 and J usage is TRBJ2-2; D remains unclear. In germline, CDR1 is SNHLY, CDR2 FYNNEI. CDR3 length: 16 residues. Trimming stripped 7 bases from V and 0 bases from J, with 15 bases between. The CDR3 reads CASILDSGTNTGELFF. In DNA form, the CDR3 reads TGTGCCAGCATATTAGATTCTGGGACGAACACCGGGGAGCTGTTTTTT.

This chain uses TRBV30 with TRBJ1-1; D is uncertain. Germline V CDR1 and CDR2: GTSNPN, SVGIG (reference sequence). This CDR3 region has 11 residues. Trimming took 4 bases from V and 6 from J, leaving 9 bases between them. The CDR3 bases are TGTGCCTGGACGGTGGGAGCTGAAGCTTTCTTT. It encodes CAWTVGAEAFF.

This clonotype was observed a handful of times. This chain connects TRBV3-1 to TRBJ2-1; 7 bases map to TRBD1. Germline V gene lookup returns CDR1 LGHDT and CDR2 YNNKEL (reference sequence). The CDR3 loop spans 13 amino acids. Trimming removed 5 bases from V and 9 bases from J; junction bases left unmatched: 7. CDR3 nucleotides: TGTGCCAGCAGCATAAAGACAGGGCTTGAGCAGTTCTTC. As protein: CASSIKTGLEQFF.

This sequence joins TRBV19 and TRBJ1-6; D uncertain. V lost 5 bases and J lost 7, with 9 bases in between. The germline V gene has CDR1 LNHDA and CDR2 SQIVND (reference sequence). The CDR3 is 13 amino acids. CDR3 sequence reads: CASSFSPNSPLHF. For the CDR3, the DNA is TGTGCCAGTAGTTTCAGCCCAAATTCACCCCTCCACTTT.

The table lists this clonotype with a few counts. The chain is built from TRBV19 and TRBJ2-1; no clear D. V lost 2 bases and J 0 bases, leaving 8 bases between the germline ends. There are 15 residues in the CDR3. Germline-derived CDR1 and CDR2 are LNHDA and SQIVND (reference sequence). This CDR3 is CASSITPLSYNEQFF. The DNA for the CDR3 is TGTGCCAGTAGTATAACCCCCCTCTCCTACAATGAGCAGTTCTTC. The full variable domain, its missing parts supplied by reference TRBV19 and TRBJ2-1, is DGGITQSPKYLFRKEGQNVTLSCEQNLNHDAMYWYRQDPGQGLRLIYYSQIVNDFQKGDIAEGYSVSREKKESFPLTVTSAQKNPTAFYLCASSITPLSYNEQFFGPGTRLTVL.

This clonotype occurred once. A clone one base away is much larger, so this may be a read error. The V gene is TRBV6-2 or TRBV6-3, the J gene TRBJ1-4; D gene unclear. CDR1 is MNHEY, CDR2 SVGEGT, per germline. There are 15 residues in the CDR3. CDR3: CANSSTWRGGEKLFF. CDR3 sequence (DNA): TGTGCCAACAGTTCTACATGGCGGGGTGGTGAAAAACTGTTTTTT.

This clonotype appeared a single time. This could be a read error, since a much larger clone is one nucleotide away. This chain uses TRBV3-1 with TRBJ2-1, with D perhaps TRBD1 (5 bases). V dropped 1 base and J dropped 10 bases, with 17 bases sitting between them. Germline CDR1 is LGHDT and CDR2 is YNNKEL (reference sequence). The CDR3 is made up of 15 amino acids. CDR3 region: CASSQVAGSSYEQFF. In DNA form, the CDR3 reads TGTGCCAGCAGCCAAGTTGCAGGGTCGTCCTACGAGCAGTTCTTC.

There are a few counts of this clonotype. The chain recombines TRBV3-1 with TRBJ1-2; D not certain. The CDR3 runs 12 residues. V lost 2 bases, J lost 8 bases, and 9 bases lay in between. The germline gives CDR1 LGHDT, CDR2 YNNKEL (reference sequence). CDR3 DNA: TGTGCCAGCAGCCAAAGCTCATGGGGCTACACCTTC. The encoded protein is CASSQSSWGYTF.

This clonotype was detected a few times. This chain uses TRBV6-1 with TRBJ2-5; D perhaps matches TRBD1 (5 bases). The V gene's germline CDR1 is MNHNS and CDR2 SASEGT. The CDR3 is 13 residues long. Trimming cost V 2 bases and J 3 bases, with 7 bases left between them. CDR3 bases: TGTGCCAGCAGTGAATTCAGGGAAGAGACCCAGTACTTC. Translating gives CASSEFREETQYF.

This clonotype turned up a few times. V and J are TRBV4-1 and TRBJ2-2; D might be TRBD1 (6 bases). The CDR3 has 15 residues. V lost 4 bases and J lost 7, with 16 bases in between. Germline V CDR1 and CDR2: MGHRA, YSYEKL. CDR3 sequence reads: CASSPQQGFDGELFF. The CDR3 DNA reads as TGCGCCAGCAGCCCACAACAGGGCTTCGACGGGGAGCTGTTTTTT.

This clonotype was seen only a few times. V and J are TRBV10-3 and TRBJ2-5; 11 nucleotides agree with TRBD2. The J segment lost 4 bases and the V segment lost 3 bases, leaving 7 bases of the junction unmatched. In germline, CDR1 is ENHRY, CDR2 SYGVKD. The CDR3 totals 16 residues. CDR3: CAISDRGLAVGETQYF. CDR3 nucleotide sequence: TGTGCCATCAGTGACCGGGGACTAGCGGTGGGAGAGACCCAGTACTTC.